One and the same sample provided the 5 T cell receptor beta chains below, sequenced in a study of blood T cell repertoires in COVID-19. Assay used: immunoSEQ multiplex PCR; TCRdb lists only in-frame clones, some missing. The sample lists just over 60,000 clones, about three quarters occurring once. Sequenced: peripheral blood. These receptors were collected from a man aged 25 to 40 with COVID-19, enrolled during active disease.

The chain has TRBV29-1 and TRBJ2-3; perhaps TRBD1 as D (5 bases). V lost 4 bases and J 1 base, leaving 18 bases between the germline ends. The CDR3 covers 16 residues. Germline V gene lookup returns CDR1 SQVTM and CDR2 ANQGSEA. The CDR3 spells CSVAVPQVVGTDTQYF. CDR3 DNA sequence: TGCAGCGTTGCCGTCCCACAGGTGGTCGGCACAGATACGCAGTATTTT.

The V call is TRBV10-3, the J call TRBJ1-1; possible D gene TRBD1, 5 bases. CDR1 and CDR2 from the germline V gene are ENHRY and SYGVKD. V was trimmed by 4 bases and J by 8 bases, leaving 8 bases between them. The CDR3 spans 11 residues. CDR3 DNA sequence: TGTGCCATCAGTGGCTCAGGGGAAGCTTTCTTT. The encoded protein is CAISGSGEAFF.

The chain joins TRBV25-1 to TRBJ2-1, with D possibly being TRBD2 (6 bases). The CDR3 length is 14 residues. Trimming took off 3 bases at V and 7 bases at J, with 13 bases between the two ends. Germline V gene data show CDR1 as MGHDK and CDR2 as SYGVNS. The CDR3 DNA reads as TGTGCCAGCAGTGAGGCGGGACCTCAAAATGAGCAGTTCTTC. It is translated as CASSEAGPQNEQFF.

This rearrangement joins TRBV6-5 to TRBJ2-1; TRBD1 matches 8 bases. This CDR3 contains 14 residues. Germline lookup yields CDR1 MNHEY and CDR2 SVGAGI. The ends lost 11 bases at V and 3 bases at J; junction bases unmatched: 9. CDR3: CAGRRQGRYNEQFF. The DNA for the CDR3 is TGTGCCGGCCGACGACAGGGGCGCTACAATGAGCAGTTCTTC.

This clone was counted only a few times. This chain connects TRBV27 to TRBJ1-2, with 7 bases aligning to TRBD1. Trimming took 5 bases from V and 4 from J; bases not matched to a gene: 4. CDR1 is MNHEY and CDR2 is SMNVEV in the germline V gene (reference sequence). The CDR3 loop spans 13 amino acids. In nucleotides, the CDR3 is TGTGCCAGCAGTCGGGACAGCGGCTATGGCTACACCTTC. Protein: CASSRDSGYGYTF.